This TCR beta chain derives from a study of blood T cell repertoires in COVID-19. As for the study in general: Donors in the United States, Italy and Spain gave samples during acute or convalescent COVID-19.

Trimming at V came to 4 bases and at J to 5 bases, leaving 13 bases not matched to a gene. Germline-derived CDR1 and CDR2 are GTSNPN and SVGIG (reference sequence). The CDR3 runs to 16 residues. As processed by the authors: Amplification of reference gene primers provided the estimated nucleated cell counts. The protocol was immunoSEQ multiplex PCR, while the TCRdb copy is restricted to in-frame clones and leaves out a portion. Clone size and the V and J calls come from that table; the DNA yielded D and trimming. The sample holds 130,000 to 150,000 clones; approximately 81% are singletons and the top ten take about 38%.

The chain employs TRBV30 and TRBJ2-3; the match to TRBD2 covers 9 bases. Sequencing was done on a sample of peripheral blood. This clonotype originated in a human donor in a cohort sampled during active COVID-19. In nucleotides, the CDR3 is TGTGCCTGGACGAGGGGTCTAGCGGGGTTGGGAGATACGCAGTATTTT. Encoded protein: CAWTRGLAGLGDTQYF.